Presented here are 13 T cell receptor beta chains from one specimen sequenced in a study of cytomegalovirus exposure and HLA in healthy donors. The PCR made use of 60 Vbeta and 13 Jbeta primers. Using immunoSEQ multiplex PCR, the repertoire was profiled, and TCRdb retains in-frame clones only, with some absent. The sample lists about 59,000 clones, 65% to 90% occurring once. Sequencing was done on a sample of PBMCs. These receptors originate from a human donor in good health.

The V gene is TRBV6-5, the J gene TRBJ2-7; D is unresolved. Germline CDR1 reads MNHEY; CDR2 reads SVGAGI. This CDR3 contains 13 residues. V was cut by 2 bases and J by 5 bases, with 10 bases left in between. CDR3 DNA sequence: TGTGCCAGCAGTTACGGTCAGGTAAACGAGCAGTACTTC. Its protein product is CASSYGQVNEQYF.

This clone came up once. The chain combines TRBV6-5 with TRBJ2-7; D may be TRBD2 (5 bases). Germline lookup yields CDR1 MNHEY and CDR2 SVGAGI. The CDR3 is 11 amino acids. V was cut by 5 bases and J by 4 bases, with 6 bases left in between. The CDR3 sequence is CASSTGYEQYF. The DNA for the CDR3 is TGTGCCAGCAGTACGGGGTACGAGCAGTACTTC.

This CDR3 is CASRSYGGSGNTIYF. CDR3 nucleotide sequence: TGTGCCAGCAGATCCTACGGGGGTTCTGGAAACACCATATATTTT. This chain joins TRBV6-6 and TRBJ1-3, with D perhaps matching TRBD1 (5 bases). The germline V gene has CDR1 MNHNY and CDR2 SVGAGI (reference sequence). There are 15 residues in the CDR3. V was cut by 6 bases and J by 1 base, with 13 bases left in between.

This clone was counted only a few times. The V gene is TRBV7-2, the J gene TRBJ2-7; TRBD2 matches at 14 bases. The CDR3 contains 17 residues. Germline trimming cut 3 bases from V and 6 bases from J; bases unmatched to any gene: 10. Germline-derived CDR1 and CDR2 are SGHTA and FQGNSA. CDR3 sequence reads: CASSLGTTSGRAFEQYF. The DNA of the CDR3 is TGTGCCAGCAGCTTGGGAACGACTAGCGGGAGGGCCTTCGAGCAGTACTTC.

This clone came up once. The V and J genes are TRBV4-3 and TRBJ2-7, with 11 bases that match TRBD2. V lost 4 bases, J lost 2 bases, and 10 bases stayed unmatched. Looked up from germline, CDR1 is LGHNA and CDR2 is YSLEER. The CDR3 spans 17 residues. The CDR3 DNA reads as TGCGCCAGCAGCCTGTTCCTAGCGGGAGGTCCCACCTACGAGCAGTACTTC. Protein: CASSLFLAGGPTYEQYF.

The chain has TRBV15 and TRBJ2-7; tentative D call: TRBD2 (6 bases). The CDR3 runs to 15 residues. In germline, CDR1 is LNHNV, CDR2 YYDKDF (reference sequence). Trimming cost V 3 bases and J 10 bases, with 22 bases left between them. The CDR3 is CATSSAGSTLRGQYF. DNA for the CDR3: TGTGCCACCAGCAGTGCCGGGAGTACGTTACGAGGTCAGTACTTC.

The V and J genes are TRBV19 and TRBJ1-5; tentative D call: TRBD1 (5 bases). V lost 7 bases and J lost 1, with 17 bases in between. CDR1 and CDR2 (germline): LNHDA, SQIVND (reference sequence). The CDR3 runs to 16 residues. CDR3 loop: CASNGGLDRSNQPQHF. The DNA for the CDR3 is TGTGCCAGTAACGGGGGGTTGGATCGGAGCAATCAGCCCCAGCATTTT.

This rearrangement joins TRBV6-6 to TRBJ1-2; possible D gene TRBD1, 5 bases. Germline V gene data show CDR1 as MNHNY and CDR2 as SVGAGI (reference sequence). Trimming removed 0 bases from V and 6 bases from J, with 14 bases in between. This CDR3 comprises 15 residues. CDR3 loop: CASSYSSGLSDGYTF. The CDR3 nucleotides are TGTGCCAGCAGTTACTCGTCAGGGTTAAGCGATGGCTACACCTTC.

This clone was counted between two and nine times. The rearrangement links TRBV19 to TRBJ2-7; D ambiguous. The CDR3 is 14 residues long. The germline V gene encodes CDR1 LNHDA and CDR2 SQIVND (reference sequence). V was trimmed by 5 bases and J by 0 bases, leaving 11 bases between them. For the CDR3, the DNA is TGTGCCAGTAGTTCACAAGTGTCCTCCTACGAGCAGTACTTC. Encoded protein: CASSSQVSSYEQYF.

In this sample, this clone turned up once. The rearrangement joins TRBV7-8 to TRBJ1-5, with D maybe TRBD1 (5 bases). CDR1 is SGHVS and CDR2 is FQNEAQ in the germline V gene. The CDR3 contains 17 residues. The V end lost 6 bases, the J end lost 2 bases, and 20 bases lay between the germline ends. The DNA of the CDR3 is TGTGCCAGCAGTCAACCTCGCGGGGGGGGAGGCAATCAGCCCCAGCATTTT. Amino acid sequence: CASSQPRGGGGNQPQHF.

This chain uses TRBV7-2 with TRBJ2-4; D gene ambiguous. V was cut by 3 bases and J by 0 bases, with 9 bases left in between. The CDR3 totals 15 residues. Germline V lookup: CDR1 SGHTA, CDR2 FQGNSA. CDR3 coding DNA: TGTGCCAGCAGCTTGTCTAGGTTAGCCAAAAACATTCAGTACTTC. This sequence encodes CASSLSRLAKNIQYF. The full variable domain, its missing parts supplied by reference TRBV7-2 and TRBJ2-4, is GAGVSQSPSNKVTEKGKDVELRCDPISGHTALYWYRQSLGQGLEFLIYFQGNSAPDKSGLPSDRFSAERTGGSVSTLTIQRTQQEDSAVYLCASSLSRLAKNIQYFGAGTRLSVL.

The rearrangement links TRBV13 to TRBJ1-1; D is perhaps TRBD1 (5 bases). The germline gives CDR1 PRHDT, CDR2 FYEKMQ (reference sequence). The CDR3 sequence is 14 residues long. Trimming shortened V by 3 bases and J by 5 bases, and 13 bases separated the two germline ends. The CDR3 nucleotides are TGTGCCAGCAGCTTGGAAGGGGCGTATACTGAAGCTTTCTTT. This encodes CASSLEGAYTEAFF. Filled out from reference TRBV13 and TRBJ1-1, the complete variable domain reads AAGVIQSPRHLIKEKRETATLKCYPIPRHDTVYWYQQGPGQDPQFLISFYEKMQSDKGSIPDRFSAQQFSDYHSELNMSSLELGDSALYFCASSLEGAYTEAFFGQGTRLTVV.

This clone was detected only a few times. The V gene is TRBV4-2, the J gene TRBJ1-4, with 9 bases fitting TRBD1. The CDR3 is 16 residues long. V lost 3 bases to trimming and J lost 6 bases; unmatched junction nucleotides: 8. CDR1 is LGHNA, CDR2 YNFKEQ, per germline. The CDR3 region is CASSHESGTGYEKLFF. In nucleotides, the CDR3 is TGTGCCAGCAGCCACGAGTCCGGGACAGGGTATGAAAAACTGTTTTTT.